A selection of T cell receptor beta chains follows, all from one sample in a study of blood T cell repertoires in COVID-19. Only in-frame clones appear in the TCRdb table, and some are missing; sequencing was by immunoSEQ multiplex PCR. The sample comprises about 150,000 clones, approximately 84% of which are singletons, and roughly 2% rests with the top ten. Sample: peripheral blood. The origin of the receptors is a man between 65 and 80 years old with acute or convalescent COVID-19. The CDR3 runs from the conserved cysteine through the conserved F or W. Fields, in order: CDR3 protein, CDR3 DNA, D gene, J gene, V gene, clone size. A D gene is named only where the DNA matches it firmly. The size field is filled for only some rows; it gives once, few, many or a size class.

CDR3aa: CASSTGPNTEAFF
CDR3nt: TGTGCCAGTAGTACAGGTCCGAACACTGAAGCTTTCTTT
d_gene: NA
j_gene: TRBJ1-1
v_gene: TRBV19
abundance: once

CDR3aa: CASSVGLAENRKPYEQYF
CDR3nt: TGTGCCAGCAGCGTAGGGCTAGCGGAAAACCGGAAACCCTACGAGCAGTACTTC
d_gene: TRBD2
j_gene: TRBJ2-7
v_gene: TRBV9
abundance: NA

CDR3aa: CASNSGQPHQPQHF
CDR3nt: TGTGCCAGCAACTCTGGACAGCCTCATCAGCCCCAGCATTTT
d_gene: NA
j_gene: TRBJ1-5
v_gene: TRBV9
abundance: NA

CDR3aa: CASSSGTGTEEKLFF
CDR3nt: TGTGCCAGCAGCTCCGGGACAGGGACGGAGGAAAAACTGTTTTTT
d_gene: TRBD1
j_gene: TRBJ1-4
v_gene: TRBV5-8
abundance: NA

CDR3aa: CASSPDYETQYF
CDR3nt: TGTGCCAGCTCACCCGACTATGAGACCCAGTACTTC
d_gene: NA
j_gene: TRBJ2-5
v_gene: TRBV18
abundance: NA

CDR3aa: CASSLPDRENNSPLHF
CDR3nt: TGCGCCAGCAGCCTCCCCGACAGGGAAAATAATTCACCCCTCCACTTT
d_gene: TRBD1
j_gene: TRBJ1-6
v_gene: TRBV5-1
abundance: NA

CDR3aa: CASRRDSRDRYTF
CDR3nt: TGTGCCAGCAGAAGGGACAGTCGGGACCGCTACACCTTC
d_gene: TRBD1
j_gene: TRBJ1-2
v_gene: TRBV12-3/TRBV12-4
abundance: NA

CDR3aa: CASSQTGFNEQFF
CDR3nt: TGTGCCAGCAGCCAAACAGGATTTAATGAGCAGTTCTTC
d_gene: NA
j_gene: TRBJ2-1
v_gene: TRBV3-1/TRBV3-2
abundance: NA

CDR3aa: CASTRTSGGPNEQFF
CDR3nt: TGTGCCAGCACCCGGACTAGCGGGGGGCCTAATGAGCAGTTCTTC
d_gene: TRBD2
j_gene: TRBJ2-1
v_gene: TRBV2
abundance: NA

CDR3aa: CASRRSGASQETQYF
CDR3nt: TGTGCCAGCAGGCGCTCAGGGGCATCTCAAGAGACCCAGTACTTC
d_gene: NA
j_gene: TRBJ2-5
v_gene: TRBV28
abundance: NA

CDR3aa: CASSGTANEQFF
CDR3nt: TGTGCCAGCAGTGGGACAGCAAATGAGCAGTTCTTC
d_gene: NA
j_gene: TRBJ2-1
v_gene: TRBV2
abundance: NA

CDR3aa: CSVRQGRTDTQYF
CDR3nt: TGCAGCGTCCGACAGGGTCGCACAGATACGCAGTATTTT
d_gene: TRBD1
j_gene: TRBJ2-3
v_gene: TRBV29-1
abundance: NA

CDR3aa: CASRVDSSTDTQYF
CDR3nt: TGTGCCAGCAGGGTAGACTCTAGCACAGATACGCAGTATTTT
d_gene: NA
j_gene: TRBJ2-3
v_gene: TRBV2
abundance: NA

CDR3aa: CASSLRLGEGQPQHF
CDR3nt: TGTGCCAGCAGCTTAAGGCTTGGGGAGGGTCAGCCCCAGCATTTT
d_gene: NA
j_gene: TRBJ1-5
v_gene: TRBV7-2
abundance: NA

CDR3aa: CASSLTGGQPQHF
CDR3nt: TGTGCCAGCAGCCTGACAGGCGGTCAGCCCCAGCATTTT
d_gene: NA
j_gene: TRBJ1-5
v_gene: TRBV7-9
abundance: NA

CDR3aa: CASSAPSRLAGGSHQRETQYF
CDR3nt: TGTGCCAGCAGCGCCCCATCGCGGCTAGCGGGGGGTTCACACCAGCGAGAGACCCAGTACTTC
d_gene: TRBD2
j_gene: TRBJ2-5
v_gene: TRBV9
abundance: few

CDR3aa: CASSPQEGNGYTF
CDR3nt: TGTGCCAGCAGCCCACAGGAGGGTAATGGCTACACCTTC
d_gene: NA
j_gene: TRBJ1-2
v_gene: TRBV27
abundance: NA

CDR3aa: CASSPGTVANYGYTF
CDR3nt: TGTGCCAGTAGTCCCGGGACAGTAGCAAACTATGGCTACACCTTC
d_gene: TRBD1
j_gene: TRBJ1-2
v_gene: TRBV19
abundance: once